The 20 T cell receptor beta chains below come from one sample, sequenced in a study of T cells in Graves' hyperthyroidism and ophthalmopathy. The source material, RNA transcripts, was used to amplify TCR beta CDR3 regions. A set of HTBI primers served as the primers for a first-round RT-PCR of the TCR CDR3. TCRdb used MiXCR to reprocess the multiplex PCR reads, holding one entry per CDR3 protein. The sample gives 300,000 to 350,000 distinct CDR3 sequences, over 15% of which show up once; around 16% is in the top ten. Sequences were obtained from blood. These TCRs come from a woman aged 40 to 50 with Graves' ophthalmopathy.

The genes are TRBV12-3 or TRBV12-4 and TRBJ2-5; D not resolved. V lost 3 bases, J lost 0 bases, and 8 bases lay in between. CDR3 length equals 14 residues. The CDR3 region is CASSFAAYQETQYF. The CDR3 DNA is TGTGCCAGCAGTTTCGCCGCATACCAAGAGACCCAGTACTTC.

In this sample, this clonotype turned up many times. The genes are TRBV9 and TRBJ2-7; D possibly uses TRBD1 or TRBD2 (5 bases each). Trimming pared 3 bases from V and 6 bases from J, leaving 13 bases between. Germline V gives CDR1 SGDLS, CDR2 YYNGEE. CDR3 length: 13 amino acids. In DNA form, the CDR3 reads TGTGCCAGCAGCGGGCAGGGTGGAGGCGAGCAGTACTTC. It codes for CASSGQGGGEQYF.

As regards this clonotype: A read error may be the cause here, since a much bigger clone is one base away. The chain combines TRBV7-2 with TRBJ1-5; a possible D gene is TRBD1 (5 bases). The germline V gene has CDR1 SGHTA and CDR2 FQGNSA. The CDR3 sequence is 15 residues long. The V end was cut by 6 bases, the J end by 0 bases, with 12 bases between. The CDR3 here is CASRLQVISNQPQHF. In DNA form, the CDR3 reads TGTGCCAGCAGATTACAGGTGATTAGCAATCAGCCCCAGCATTTT.

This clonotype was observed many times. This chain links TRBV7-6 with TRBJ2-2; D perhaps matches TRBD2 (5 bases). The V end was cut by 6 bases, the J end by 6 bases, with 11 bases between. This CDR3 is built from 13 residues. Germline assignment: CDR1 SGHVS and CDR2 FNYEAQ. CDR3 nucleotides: TGTGCCAGCAGTGGCGGGTTCGCCGGGGAGCTGTTTTTT. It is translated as CASSGGFAGELFF.

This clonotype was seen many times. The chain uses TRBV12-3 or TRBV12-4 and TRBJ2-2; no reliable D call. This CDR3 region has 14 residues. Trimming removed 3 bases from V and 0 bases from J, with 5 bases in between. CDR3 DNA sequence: TGTGCCAGCAGTTTCGGGCCGAACACCGGGGAGCTGTTTTTT. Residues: CASSFGPNTGELFF.

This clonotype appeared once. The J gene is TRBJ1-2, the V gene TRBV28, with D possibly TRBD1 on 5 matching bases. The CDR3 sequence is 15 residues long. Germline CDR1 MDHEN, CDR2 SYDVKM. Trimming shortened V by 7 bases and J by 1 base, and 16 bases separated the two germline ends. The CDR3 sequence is CASTLGEGNNYGYTF. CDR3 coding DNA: TGTGCCAGCACTCTGGGGGAGGGGAATAACTATGGCTACACCTTC.

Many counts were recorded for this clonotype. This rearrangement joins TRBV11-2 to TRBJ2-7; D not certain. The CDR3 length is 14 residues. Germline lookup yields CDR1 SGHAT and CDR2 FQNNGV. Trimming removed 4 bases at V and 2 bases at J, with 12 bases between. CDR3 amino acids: CASSSDTFTYEQYF. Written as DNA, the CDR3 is TGTGCCAGCAGCTCAGACACCTTCACCTACGAGCAGTACTTC.

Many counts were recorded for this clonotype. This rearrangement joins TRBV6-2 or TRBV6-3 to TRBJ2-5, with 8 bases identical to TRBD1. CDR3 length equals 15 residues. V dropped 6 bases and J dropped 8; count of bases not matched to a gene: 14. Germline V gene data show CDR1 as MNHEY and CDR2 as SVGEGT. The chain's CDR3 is CASSRTGKGLATQYF. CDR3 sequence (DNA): TGTGCCAGCAGCCGGACAGGGAAGGGGTTAGCTACCCAGTACTTC.

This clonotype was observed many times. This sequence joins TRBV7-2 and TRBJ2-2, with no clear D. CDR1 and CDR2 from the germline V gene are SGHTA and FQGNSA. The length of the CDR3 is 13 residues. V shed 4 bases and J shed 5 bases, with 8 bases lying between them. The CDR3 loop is CASSSTYTGELFF. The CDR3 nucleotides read TGTGCCAGCAGCTCGACGTATACCGGGGAGCTGTTTTTT.

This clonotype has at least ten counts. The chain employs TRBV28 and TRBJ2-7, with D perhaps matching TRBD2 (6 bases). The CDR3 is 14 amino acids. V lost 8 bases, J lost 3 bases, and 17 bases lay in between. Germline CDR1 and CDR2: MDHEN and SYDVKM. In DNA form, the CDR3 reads TGTGCCAGCCGACCAATGGGAGGTAGCTACGAGCAGTACTTC. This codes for CASRPMGGSYEQYF.

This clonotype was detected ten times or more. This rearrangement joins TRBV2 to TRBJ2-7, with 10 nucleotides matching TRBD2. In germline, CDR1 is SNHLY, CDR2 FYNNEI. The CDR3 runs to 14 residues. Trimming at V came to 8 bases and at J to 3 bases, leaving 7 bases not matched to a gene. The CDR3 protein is CASGGLAAGYEQYF. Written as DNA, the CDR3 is TGTGCCAGCGGCGGACTAGCGGCAGGCTACGAGCAGTACTTC.

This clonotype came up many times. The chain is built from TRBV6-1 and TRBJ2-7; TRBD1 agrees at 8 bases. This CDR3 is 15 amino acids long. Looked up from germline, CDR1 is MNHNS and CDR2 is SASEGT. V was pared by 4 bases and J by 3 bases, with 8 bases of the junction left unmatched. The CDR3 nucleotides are TGTGCCAGCAGTGGCCGGACCGGGACAGGCTACGAGCAGTACTTC. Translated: CASSGRTGTGYEQYF.

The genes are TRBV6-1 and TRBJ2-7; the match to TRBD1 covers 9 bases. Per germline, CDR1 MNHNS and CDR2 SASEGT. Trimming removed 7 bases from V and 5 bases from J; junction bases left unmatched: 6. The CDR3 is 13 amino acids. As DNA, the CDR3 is TGTGCCAGCAAAATACAGGGGGCGGACGAGCAGTACTTC. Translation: CASKIQGADEQYF.

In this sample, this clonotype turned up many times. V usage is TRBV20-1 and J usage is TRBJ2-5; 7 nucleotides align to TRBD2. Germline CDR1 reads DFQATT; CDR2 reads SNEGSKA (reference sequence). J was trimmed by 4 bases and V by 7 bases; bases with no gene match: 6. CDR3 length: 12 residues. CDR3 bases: TGCAGTGTCTGGGGCGGGAGAGAGACCCAGTACTTC. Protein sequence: CSVWGGRETQYF.

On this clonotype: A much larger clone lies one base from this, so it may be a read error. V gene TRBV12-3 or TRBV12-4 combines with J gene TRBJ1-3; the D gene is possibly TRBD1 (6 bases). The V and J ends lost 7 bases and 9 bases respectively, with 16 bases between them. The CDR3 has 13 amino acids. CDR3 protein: CASTSDGGITIYF. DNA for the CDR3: TGTGCCAGCACCTCCGACGGGGGCATCACCATATATTTT.

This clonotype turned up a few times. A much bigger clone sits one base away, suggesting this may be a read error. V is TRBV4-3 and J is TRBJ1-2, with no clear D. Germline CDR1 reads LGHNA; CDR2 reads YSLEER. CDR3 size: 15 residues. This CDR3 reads CASSQNAGKHYGCTF. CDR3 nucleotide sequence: TGCGCCAGCAGCCAAAACGCGGGGAAGCACTATGGCTGCACCTTC.

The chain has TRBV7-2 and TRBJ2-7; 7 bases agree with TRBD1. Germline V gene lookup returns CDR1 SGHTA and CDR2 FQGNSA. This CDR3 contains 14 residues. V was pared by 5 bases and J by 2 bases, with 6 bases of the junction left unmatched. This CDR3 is CASSQDDRAYEQYF. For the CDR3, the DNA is TGTGCCAGCAGCCAAGACGACAGGGCCTACGAGCAGTACTTC.

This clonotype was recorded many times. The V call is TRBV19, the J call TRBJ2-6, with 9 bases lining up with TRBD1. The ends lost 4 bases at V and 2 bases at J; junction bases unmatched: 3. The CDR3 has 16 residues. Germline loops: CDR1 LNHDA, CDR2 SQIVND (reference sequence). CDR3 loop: CASSSNRGPGANVLTF. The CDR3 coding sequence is TGTGCCAGTAGTAGCAACAGGGGGCCTGGGGCCAACGTCCTGACTTTC. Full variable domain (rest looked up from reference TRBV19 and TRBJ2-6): DGGITQSPKYLFRKEGQNVTLSCEQNLNHDAMYWYRQDPGQGLRLIYYSQIVNDFQKGDIAEGYSVSREKKESFPLTVTSAQKNPTAFYLCASSSNRGPGANVLTFGAGSRLTVL.

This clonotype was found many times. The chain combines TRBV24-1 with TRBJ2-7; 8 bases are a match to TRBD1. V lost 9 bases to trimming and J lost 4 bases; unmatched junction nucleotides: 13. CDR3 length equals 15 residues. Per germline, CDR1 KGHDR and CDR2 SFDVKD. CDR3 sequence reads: CATSDPGGHPYEQYF. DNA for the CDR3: TGTGCCACCTCGGACCCAGGGGGCCACCCGTACGAGCAGTACTTC.

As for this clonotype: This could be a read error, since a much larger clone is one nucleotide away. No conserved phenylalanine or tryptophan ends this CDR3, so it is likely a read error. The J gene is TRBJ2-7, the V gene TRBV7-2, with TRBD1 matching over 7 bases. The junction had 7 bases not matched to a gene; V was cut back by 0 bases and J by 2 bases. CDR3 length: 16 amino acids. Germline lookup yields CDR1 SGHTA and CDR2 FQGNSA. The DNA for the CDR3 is TGTGCCAGCAGCTTAGCCCCAGACAGGGTCGCCTACGAGCAGTACCTC. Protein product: CASSLAPDRVAYEQYL.